These 21 T cell receptor beta chains came from one sample sequenced in a study of blood T cell repertoires in COVID-19. The data were produced by immunoSEQ multiplex PCR, yet TCRdb's version contains in-frame clones alone and is incomplete. The repertoire has roughly 150,000 clones, nearly 80% of them found once; the top ten carry over 11%. Sequencing input: peripheral blood. These receptors came from a woman older than 75 with acute or convalescent COVID-19.

J is TRBJ2-5 and V is TRBV5-1, with 8 nucleotides matching TRBD1. Germline V CDR1 and CDR2: SGHRS, YFSETQ. CDR3 size: 14 residues. V lost 3 bases and J lost 5; bases outside the gene matches: 6. The CDR3 DNA follows: TGCGCCAGCAGCTCCTGGACAGGGAGCGAGACCCAGTACTTC. It specifies CASSSWTGSETQYF.

The V call is TRBV28, the J call TRBJ1-5; D unclear. The CDR3 sequence is 14 residues long. V lost 4 bases, J lost 0 bases, and 7 bases lay in between. Germline assignment: CDR1 MDHEN and CDR2 SYDVKM. CDR3 loop: CASSSHYSNQPQHF. The CDR3 nucleotides read TGTGCCAGCAGTTCCCACTATAGCAATCAGCCCCAGCATTTT.

The rearrangement uses TRBV2 and TRBJ1-5; TRBD1 might be the D (6 bases). V gave up 4 bases and J gave up 3 bases, with 7 bases separating them. The CDR3 length is 13 residues. CDR1 is SNHLY and CDR2 is FYNNEI in the germline V gene. As DNA, the CDR3 is TGTGCCAGCAGTGGGGACATCAATCAGCCCCAGCATTTT. Protein product: CASSGDINQPQHF.

The V and J genes are TRBV16 and TRBJ1-1; D might be TRBD1 (6 bases). The germline V and J ends were trimmed by 2 bases and 4 bases, with 11 bases remaining between them. Germline lookup yields CDR1 KGHSY and CDR2 FQNENV. CDR3 size: 14 residues. The CDR3 nucleotides are TGTGCCAGCAGCCAAACCGGGACATTCACTGAAGCTTTCTTT. Amino acids: CASSQTGTFTEAFF.

With regard to this clone: Mismatch with germline at one junction end may stem from a read error. This chain links TRBV7-7 with TRBJ1-1, with D possibly TRBD1 on 5 matching bases. The CDR3 runs 13 residues. Germline V gene data show CDR1 as SSHAT and CDR2 as FNYEAQ (reference sequence). The CDR3 loop reads CASSPLRGTEAFF. The DNA for the CDR3 is TGTGCTAGCAGCCCTCTAAGGGGCACTGAAGCTTTCTTT. Using reference TRBV7-7 and TRBJ1-1 for the parts outside the CDR3, the full variable domain is GAGVSQSPRYKVTKRGQDVTLRCDPISSHATLYWYQQALGQGPEFLTYFNYEAQPDKSGLPSDRFSAERPEGSISTLTIQRTEQRDSAMYRCASSPLRGTEAFFGQGTRLTVV.

This clone was seen just once. V gene TRBV6-1 combines with J gene TRBJ2-7, with a possible D match to TRBD1 (6 bases). The V and J ends lost 1 base and 7 bases respectively, with 14 bases between them. The germline CDR1 and CDR2 sequences are MNHNS and SASEGT. The CDR3 loop spans 14 amino acids. CDR3 coding DNA: TGTGCCAGCAGTGAAGGTCCACAGGGCAGGGAGCAGTACTTC. It specifies CASSEGPQGREQYF.

The table lists this clone with a few counts. The rearrangement joins TRBV2 to TRBJ1-1; tentatively, D is TRBD1 (5 bases). This CDR3 comprises 15 residues. V lost 6 bases and J lost 1, with 15 bases in between. The germline V gene has CDR1 SNHLY and CDR2 FYNNEI. Here the CDR3 DNA reads TGTGCCAGCAGGCCGGGGGGGAATGGGAACACTGAAGCTTTCTTT. Translation gives CASRPGGNGNTEAFF.

This sequence joins TRBV6-1 and TRBJ2-3; D may be TRBD1 (6 bases). Germline CDR1 and CDR2: MNHNS and SASEGT. CDR3 size: 16 residues. The V gene lost 4 bases and the J gene lost 0 bases, with 14 bases spanning the gap. CDR3 bases: TGTGCCAGCAGTGTTTACAGGGCCCTCAGCACAGATACGCAGTATTTT. It codes for CASSVYRALSTDTQYF.

The rearrangement uses TRBV27 and TRBJ1-5; unclear D gene. The CDR3 loop spans 13 amino acids. The V gene lost 5 bases and the J gene lost 0 bases, with 5 bases spanning the gap. Germline lookup yields CDR1 MNHEY and CDR2 SMNVEV (reference sequence). The CDR3 nucleotides read TGTGCCAGCAGTCCTAATAGCAATCAGCCCCAGCATTTT. Its translation is CASSPNSNQPQHF.

The chain links TRBV3-1 (or the pseudogene TRBV3-2) to TRBJ1-6; a possible D gene is TRBD1 (6 bases). Germline V CDR1 and CDR2: LGHDT, YNNKEL (reference sequence). Trimming stripped 3 bases from V and 7 bases from J, with 13 bases between. The CDR3 runs to 15 residues. The DNA of the CDR3 is TGTGCCAGCAGCCACGGATACAGGGCGAATTCACCCCTCCACTTT. Protein product: CASSHGYRANSPLHF.

The chain is built from TRBV10-1 and TRBJ2-1; perhaps TRBD1 as D (5 bases). The germline V gene encodes CDR1 WNHNN and CDR2 SYGVQD (reference sequence). Trimming removed 2 bases from V and 6 bases from J, with 11 bases in between. The CDR3 is made up of 14 amino acids. DNA for the CDR3: TGCGCCAGCAGTGAGCCGGAAAGGGGCAATGAGCAGTTCTTC. Its translation: CASSEPERGNEQFF.

The chain combines TRBV6-5 with TRBJ1-5; D gene ambiguous. CDR1 is MNHEY, CDR2 SVGAGI, per germline. This CDR3 contains 14 residues. The ends were cut back, 0 bases at V and 7 bases at J, with 10 bases in the middle. CDR3 region: CASSYSGVGQPQHF. The CDR3 DNA reads as TGTGCCAGCAGTTACTCCGGGGTGGGACAGCCCCAGCATTTT.

This sequence joins TRBV6-6 and TRBJ2-7; TRBD1 aligns across 9 bases. CDR3 length: 13 amino acids. J gave up 4 bases and V 6 bases, and 4 bases lay outside the gene matches. Germline assignment: CDR1 MNHNY and CDR2 SVGAGI (reference sequence). Here the CDR3 DNA reads TGTGCCAGCAGCAAGACAGGGGGATACGAGCAGTACTTC. Its translation: CASSKTGGYEQYF.

V gene TRBV5-1 combines with J gene TRBJ1-1; D is uncertain. There are 13 residues in the CDR3. Germline V gene data show CDR1 as SGHRS and CDR2 as YFSETQ. Trimming shortened V by 4 bases and J by 5 bases, and 12 bases separated the two germline ends. The CDR3 DNA is TGCGCCAGCAGCGCAGACCGGGATACTGAAGCTTTCTTT. This sequence encodes CASSADRDTEAFF.

On this clone itself: Other DNA sequences within the sample encode an identical CDR3. V gene TRBV6-5 combines with J gene TRBJ1-1, with D uncertain. Between the trimmed V and J ends, which lost 6 bases and 1 base, there was a span of 9 bases. The germline gives CDR1 MNHEY, CDR2 SVGAGI. CDR3 length: 13 residues. CDR3 protein: CASSWTANTEAFF. The CDR3 DNA reads as TGTGCCAGCAGCTGGACTGCGAACACTGAAGCTTTCTTT.

This chain connects TRBV7-9 to TRBJ1-2; D possibly corresponds to TRBD1 (6 bases). The CDR3 extends over 17 amino acids. Germline CDR1 SEHNR, CDR2 FQNEAQ (reference sequence). With 1 base removed from V and 6 bases from J, the gap between germline ends came to 21 bases. In DNA, the CDR3 is TGTGCCAGCAGCTTAGGGGGAGGGGGTTTATATCGCGATGGCTACACCTTC. It codes for CASSLGGGGLYRDGYTF. The variable domain in full, with the rest retrieved from reference TRBV7-9 and TRBJ1-2, is DTGVSQNPRHKITKRGQNVTFRCDPISEHNRLYWYRQTLGQGPEFLTYFQNEAQLEKSRLLSDRFSAERPKGSFSTLEIQRTEQGDSAMYLCASSLGGGGLYRDGYTFGSGTRLTVV.

This chain joins TRBV18 and TRBJ1-1; TRBD1 agrees at 8 bases. Germline V gene sequence: CDR1 KGHSH, CDR2 LQKENI. Germline trimming cut 5 bases from V and 1 base from J; bases unmatched to any gene: 9. CDR3 size: 16 residues. CDR3 DNA: TGTGCCAGCTCAAGGACAGGGCTTCAGGCGAACACTGAAGCTTTCTTT. The encoded protein is CASSRTGLQANTEAFF.

This rearrangement joins TRBV29-1 to TRBJ1-1; 10 nucleotides align to TRBD1. This CDR3 spans 13 amino acids. The germline gives CDR1 SQVTM, CDR2 ANQGSEA. Trimming took 6 bases from V and 1 from J; bases not matched to a gene: 2. CDR3 residues: CSVRTGGNTEAFF. The CDR3 DNA sequence: TGCAGCGTGAGGACAGGGGGGAACACTGAAGCTTTCTTT.

The chain recombines TRBV5-6 with TRBJ2-1, with D uncertain. Germline assignment: CDR1 SGHDT and CDR2 YYEEEE. This CDR3 has 16 residues. Trimming removed 4 bases at V and 0 bases at J, with 14 bases between. The CDR3 loop reads CASSPTVAISYNEQFF. The CDR3 bases are TGTGCCAGCAGCCCGACCGTAGCAATCTCCTACAATGAGCAGTTCTTC.

This clone was counted a few times. This chain links TRBV5-1 with TRBJ2-5, with D possibly TRBD1 on 6 matching bases. This CDR3 comprises 15 residues. Germline loops: CDR1 SGHRS, CDR2 YFSETQ. V gave up 0 bases and J gave up 0 bases, with 9 bases separating them. CDR3 loop: CASSLGQGYQETQYF. CDR3 DNA: TGCGCCAGCAGCTTGGGGCAGGGGTACCAAGAGACCCAGTACTTC.

The chain combines TRBV2 with TRBJ1-5; D is unresolved. V was trimmed by 7 bases and J by 4 bases, leaving 14 bases between them. This CDR3 has 14 amino acids. Germline assignment: CDR1 SNHLY and CDR2 FYNNEI. The CDR3 bases are TGTGCCAGCACCGCGGATAGTGGGAATCAGCCCCAGCATTTT. This gives the protein CASTADSGNQPQHF.